Included here is one T cell receptor beta chain sequence, with context. The CDR3 is 14 residues long. Trimming cost V 8 bases and J 4 bases; bases outside gene matches: 3. Germline CDR1 and CDR2: MNHEY and SMNVEV (reference sequence). Per the study methods: A per-sample median of 95,638 TCRs was observed, with a range of about 20,000 to 750,000. TCRdb re-called the RACE reads with MiXCR, one entry per CDR3 protein. For this entry, the V and J calls and clone size follow TCRdb and not the study's own pipeline. The sample includes roughly 40,000 distinct CDR3 sequences, roughly 12% of them seen just once. These data belong to a study of human T cells and chemical hapten exposure. Time point: pre-sensitization, week 0. Noted treatment: therapeutic diphenylcyclopropenone sensitization with weekly scalp DPC.

The chain combines TRBV27 with TRBJ2-2; 11 bases are a match to TRBD2. The starting material was whole blood, obtained in connection with sensitization to the hapten diphenylcyclopropenone (DPC). This receptor was taken from a woman in her 30s with alopecia areata. Some clones in this sample may be carry-over from other donors' samples. The CDR3 coding sequence is TGTGCCAGCGGGACTAGCGGAATCACCGGGGAGCTGTTTTTT. It translates to CASGTSGITGELFF.